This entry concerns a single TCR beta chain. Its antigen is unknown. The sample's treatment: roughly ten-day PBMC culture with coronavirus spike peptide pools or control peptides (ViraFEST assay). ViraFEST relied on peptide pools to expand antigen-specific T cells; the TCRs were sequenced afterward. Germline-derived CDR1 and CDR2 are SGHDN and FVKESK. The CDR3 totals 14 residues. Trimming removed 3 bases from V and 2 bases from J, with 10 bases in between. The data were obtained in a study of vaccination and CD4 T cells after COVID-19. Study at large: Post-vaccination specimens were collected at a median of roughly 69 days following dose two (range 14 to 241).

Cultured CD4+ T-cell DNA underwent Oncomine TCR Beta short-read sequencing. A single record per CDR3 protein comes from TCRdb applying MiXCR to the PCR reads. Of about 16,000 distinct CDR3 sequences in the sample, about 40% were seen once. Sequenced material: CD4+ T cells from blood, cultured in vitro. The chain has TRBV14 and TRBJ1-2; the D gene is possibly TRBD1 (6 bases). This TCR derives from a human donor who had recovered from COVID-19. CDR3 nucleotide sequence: TGTGCCAGCAGCCAGGGACACCAGAACTATGGCTACACCTTC. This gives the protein CASSQGHQNYGYTF.